Listed here are 23 T cell receptor beta chains from one sample, sequenced in a study of coeliac disease. Sequencing was performed with immunoSEQ multiplex PCR; in TCRdb, only in-frame clones are kept and a portion is missing. This sample has just over 3,000 clones, with about 60% found just once. Material: lymphocytes from the gut lamina propria. Every receptor here comes from a woman in her forties or fifties without celiac disease.

This clone was seen more than once but under ten times. The rearrangement joins TRBV21-1 to TRBJ2-2; no DNA check was done on the table's D call, TRBD1. TRBV21-1 is designated a pseudogene. There are 11 residues in the CDR3. CDR3 nucleotides: TGTGCCAGCAGTCAGACCGGGGAGCTGTTTTTT. Amino acids: CASSQTGELFF.

J is TRBJ1-1 and V is TRBV4-2; D remains unclear. CDR1 is LGHNA and CDR2 is YNFKEQ in the germline V gene. This CDR3 spans 16 amino acids. V shed 0 bases and J shed 0 bases, with 11 bases lying between them. CDR3 bases: TGTGCCAGCAGCCAAGATTCGGAGGTCCTGAACACTGAAGCTTTCTTT. As protein: CASSQDSEVLNTEAFF.

The J gene is TRBJ1-6, the V gene TRBV2; 9 bases are a match to TRBD1. After removal of 9 bases from V and 10 bases from J, the junction contained 7 bases not matched to a gene. The germline V gene has CDR1 SNHLY and CDR2 FYNNEI. There are 13 residues in the CDR3. The CDR3 protein is CARGQGQGSPLHF. In DNA form, the CDR3 reads TGTGCCAGGGGACAGGGCCAAGGCTCACCCCTCCACTTT.

The V call is TRBV7-2, the J call TRBJ2-7; 9 bases line up with TRBD1. The CDR3 has 15 amino acids. The germline V gene encodes CDR1 SGHTA and CDR2 FQGNSA. Trimming removed 4 bases from V and 1 base from J; junction bases left unmatched: 5. The CDR3 nucleotides read TGTGCCAGCAGCTCCAGACAGGGGGTATCCTACGAGCAGTACTTC. It specifies CASSSRQGVSYEQYF.

This clone has more than one count but fewer than ten. The chain has TRBV6-4 and TRBJ2-1; TRBD2 is a possible D gene (6 bases). The CDR3 is 13 amino acids. V lost 3 bases and J lost 7, with 10 bases in between. Germline V CDR1 and CDR2: MRHNA, SNTAGT. For the CDR3, the DNA is TGTGCCAGCAGTGAGGAGGGCTGGAATGAGCAGTTCTTC. It specifies CASSEEGWNEQFF.

The chain uses TRBV5-1 and TRBJ1-1; D unclear. Trimming pared 0 bases from V and 1 base from J, leaving 16 bases between. This CDR3 region has 17 residues. The germline gives CDR1 SGHRS, CDR2 YFSETQ. The CDR3 DNA reads TGCGCCAGCAGCTTGGGGGTCGGGGATGTGTCGAACACTGAAGCTTTCTTT. This codes for CASSLGVGDVSNTEAFF.

V and J are TRBV5-1 and TRBJ2-7, with 10 bases lining up with TRBD1. Germline V gives CDR1 SGHRS, CDR2 YFSETQ. Germline trimming cut 3 bases from V and 3 bases from J; bases unmatched to any gene: 3. The CDR3 is 14 amino acids. CDR3 DNA: TGCGCCAGCAGCTCGACAGGGGGCAGCTACGAGCAGTACTTC. Amino acids: CASSSTGGSYEQYF.

This rearrangement joins TRBV6-5 to TRBJ1-4; D unresolved. The CDR3 loop spans 14 amino acids. The V end lost 0 bases, the J end lost 6 bases, and 8 bases lay between the germline ends. CDR1 is MNHEY and CDR2 is SVGAGI in the germline V gene. The CDR3 nucleotides are TGTGCCAGCAGTTACTCAGGAGGGCATGAAAAACTGTTTTTT. It specifies CASSYSGGHEKLFF.

The V call is TRBV5-4, the J call TRBJ1-2; D ambiguous. Trimming cost V 4 bases and J 2 bases, with 12 bases left between them. Germline V gene lookup returns CDR1 SGHNT and CDR2 YYREEE (reference sequence). CDR3 size: 14 residues. The CDR3 DNA reads TGTGCCAGCAGCCCTCCGGGAAGCAACTATGGCTACACCTTC. This sequence encodes CASSPPGSNYGYTF.

Judged by abundance, this clone is large. The genes are TRBV6-1 and TRBJ1-4; D perhaps matches TRBD1 (5 bases). The CDR3 is made up of 15 amino acids. Germline CDR1 and CDR2: MNHNS and SASEGT. Trimming took 3 bases from V and 3 from J, leaving 11 bases between them. The CDR3 bases are TGTGCCAGCAGTGACTTCTGGGGGGCTAATGAAAAACTGTTTTTT. It translates to CASSDFWGANEKLFF.

The chain recombines TRBV30 with TRBJ1-4, with 7 bases lining up with TRBD1. CDR1 is GTSNPN, CDR2 SVGIG, per germline (reference sequence). The CDR3 totals 15 residues. V trimming: 0 bases; J trimming: 7 bases; junction bases outside the gene matches: 8. CDR3 region: CAWSVPTGLGEKLFF. The CDR3 DNA reads as TGTGCCTGGAGTGTACCGACAGGGTTGGGTGAAAAACTGTTTTTT.

This clone came up a few times. This sequence joins TRBV18 and TRBJ1-5; D is ambiguous. V was cut by 8 bases and J by 5 bases, with 16 bases left in between. In germline, CDR1 is KGHSH, CDR2 LQKENI. The CDR3 runs 14 residues. CDR3 in amino acids: CASAPGQTDQPQHF. CDR3 nucleotide sequence: TGTGCCAGCGCTCCGGGTCAGACTGATCAGCCCCAGCATTTT.

This rearrangement joins TRBV23-1 to TRBJ1-2, with D perhaps TRBD1 (5 bases). TRBV23-1 is flagged as an ORF with uncertain function. Trimming stripped 0 bases from V and 5 bases from J, with 16 bases between. CDR3 length equals 16 residues. The CDR3 loop is CASSQSWQGPVYGYTF. The CDR3 DNA reads as TGCGCCAGCAGTCAATCGTGGCAGGGTCCTGTATATGGCTACACCTTC.

The chain carries TRBV5-1 and TRBJ2-2, with 14 bases lining up with TRBD2. The CDR3 has 16 residues. Trimming removed 4 bases from V and 4 bases from J; junction bases left unmatched: 3. The germline gives CDR1 SGHRS, CDR2 YFSETQ. The CDR3 DNA follows: TGCGCCAGCAGCACGGGACTAGCGGGGGCCACCGGGGAGCTGTTTTTT. Its protein product is CASSTGLAGATGELFF.

This chain connects TRBV6-5 to TRBJ1-4, with TRBD1 identical over 11 bases. Per the germline V gene, CDR1 is MNHEY and CDR2 is SVGAGI. Trimming cost V 5 bases and J 15 bases; bases outside gene matches: 11. The CDR3 runs to 14 residues. This CDR3 reads CASSRSGQGGQVFF. CDR3 in DNA: TGTGCCAGCAGTAGATCGGGACAGGGGGGTCAGGTGTTTTTT.

CDR3 sequence: CAWGPGISGANVLTF. CDR3 sequence (DNA): TGTGCCTGGGGTCCAGGGATCTCTGGGGCCAACGTCCTGACTTTC. The gene calls are TRBV30 and TRBJ2-6; a weak D match, TRBD1 (5 bases). This CDR3 contains 15 residues. CDR1 is GTSNPN and CDR2 is SVGIG in the germline V gene (reference sequence). The V end was cut by 5 bases, the J end by 0 bases, with 11 bases between.

The V gene is TRBV6-1, the J gene TRBJ2-2, with TRBD2 matching 9 bases. The CDR3 is made up of 17 amino acids. V shed 4 bases and J 4 bases; nucleotides not matched to a gene: 10. Germline V gene lookup returns CDR1 MNHNS and CDR2 SASEGT. This CDR3 reads CASSVLAGSLPTGELFF. CDR3 coding DNA: TGTGCCAGCAGTGTACTAGCGGGTAGCCTCCCCACCGGGGAGCTGTTTTTT.

The rearrangement uses TRBV5-6 and TRBJ1-2; 9 positions match TRBD1. CDR1 is SGHDT, CDR2 YYEEEE, per germline. This CDR3 comprises 14 residues. Unmatched junction bases numbered 4, after V lost 0 bases and J lost 7 bases. The CDR3 coding sequence is TGTGCCAGCAGCTTGGTTCCGACAGGGGGTGGCTACACCTTC. Translation: CASSLVPTGGGYTF.

This rearrangement joins TRBV9 to TRBJ2-6; the D is unclear. Between the trimmed V and J ends, which lost 3 bases and 0 bases, there was a span of 7 bases. The CDR3 spans 15 residues. Germline V gene data show CDR1 as SGDLS and CDR2 as YYNGEE. The CDR3 DNA reads as TGTGCCAGCAGCGCAGTCCTCTCTGGGGCCAACGTCCTGACTTTC. Its protein is CASSAVLSGANVLTF.

This chain links TRBV6-5 with TRBJ2-5; a weak D match, TRBD2 (6 bases). Germline CDR1 MNHEY, CDR2 SVGAGI. This CDR3 contains 15 residues. V lost 11 bases, J lost 1 base, and 20 bases lay in between. CDR3 residues: CAGGTLAEFQETQYF. In DNA form, the CDR3 reads TGTGCCGGAGGAACTTTAGCGGAGTTCCAAGAGACCCAGTACTTC.

V gene TRBV6-1 combines with J gene TRBJ2-1, with 9 nucleotides matching TRBD2. Germline loops: CDR1 MNHNS, CDR2 SASEGT. The CDR3 is made up of 13 amino acids. The V and J ends lost 11 bases and 9 bases, in that order; junction bases with no gene match: 11. The CDR3, as DNA: TGTGCCTTTGGGCGGGAGGGGACGGCTGAGCAGTTCTTC. It is translated as CAFGREGTAEQFF.

This clone is labeled as medium-sized. V and J are TRBV10-3 and TRBJ1-2; the D is unclear. V was shortened by 6 bases and J by 4 bases, with 12 bases between the two germline ends. Germline loops: CDR1 ENHRY, CDR2 SYGVKD. The CDR3 runs to 13 residues. The CDR3 here is CAIREGLGYGYTF. The CDR3, as DNA: TGTGCCATCAGGGAAGGACTTGGCTATGGCTACACCTTC.

In this sample, this clone turned up once. In DNA form, the CDR3 reads TGTGCCAGCAGTTTATACAGGGGGCTAGGAGAAAAACTGTTTTTT. Translated: CASSLYRGLGEKLFF. The rearrangement joins TRBV27 to TRBJ1-4; 9 bases are a match to TRBD1. Germline trimming cut 1 base from V and 8 bases from J; bases unmatched to any gene: 5. This CDR3 has 15 amino acids. CDR1 and CDR2 from the germline V gene are MNHEY and SMNVEV (reference sequence).